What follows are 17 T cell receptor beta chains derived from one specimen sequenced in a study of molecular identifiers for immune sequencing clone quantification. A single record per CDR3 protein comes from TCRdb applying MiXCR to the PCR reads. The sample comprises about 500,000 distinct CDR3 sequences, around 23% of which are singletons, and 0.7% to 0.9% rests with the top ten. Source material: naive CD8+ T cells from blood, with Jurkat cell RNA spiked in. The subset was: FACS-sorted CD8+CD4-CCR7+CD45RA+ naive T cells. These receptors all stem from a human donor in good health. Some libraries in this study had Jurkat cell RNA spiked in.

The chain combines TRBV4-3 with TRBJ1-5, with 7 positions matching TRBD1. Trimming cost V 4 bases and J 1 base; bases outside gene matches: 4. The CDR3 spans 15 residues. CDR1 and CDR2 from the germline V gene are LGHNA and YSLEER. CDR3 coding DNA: TGCGCCAGCAGCCGACAACAGGGGAGCAATCAGCCCCAGCATTTT. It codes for CASSRQQGSNQPQHF.

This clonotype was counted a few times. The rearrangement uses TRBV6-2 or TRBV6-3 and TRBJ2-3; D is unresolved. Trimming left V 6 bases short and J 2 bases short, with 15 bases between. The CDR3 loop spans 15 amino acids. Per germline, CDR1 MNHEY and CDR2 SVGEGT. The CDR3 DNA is TGTGCCAGCAGAGGGAACATACTTCCCACAGATACGCAGTATTTT. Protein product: CASRGNILPTDTQYF.

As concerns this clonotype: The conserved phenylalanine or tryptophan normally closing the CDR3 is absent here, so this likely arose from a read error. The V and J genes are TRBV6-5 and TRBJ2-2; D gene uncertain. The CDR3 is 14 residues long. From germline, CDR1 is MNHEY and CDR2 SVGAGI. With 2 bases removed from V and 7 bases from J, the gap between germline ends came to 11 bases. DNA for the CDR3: TGTGCCAGCAGTTACGCGATGGGGATCGGGGAGCTGTTTCTT. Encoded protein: CASSYAMGIGELFL.

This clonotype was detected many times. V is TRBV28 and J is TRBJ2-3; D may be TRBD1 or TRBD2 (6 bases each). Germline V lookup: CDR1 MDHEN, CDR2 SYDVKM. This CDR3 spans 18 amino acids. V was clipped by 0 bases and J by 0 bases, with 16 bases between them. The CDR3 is CASSLWPGALTSTDTQYF. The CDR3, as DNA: TGTGCCAGCAGTTTATGGCCGGGGGCCTTGACAAGCACAGATACGCAGTATTTT.

In DNA form, the CDR3 reads TGTGCCAGCAGCCCCCCCTGGGACACAGGGGGCTACACCTTC. Amino acids: CASSPPWDTGGYTF. The chain carries TRBV7-9 and TRBJ1-2, with D possibly matching TRBD1 (6 bases). The germline gives CDR1 SEHNR, CDR2 FQNEAQ (reference sequence). The CDR3 runs 14 residues. Trimming left V 5 bases short and J 8 bases short, with 18 bases between.

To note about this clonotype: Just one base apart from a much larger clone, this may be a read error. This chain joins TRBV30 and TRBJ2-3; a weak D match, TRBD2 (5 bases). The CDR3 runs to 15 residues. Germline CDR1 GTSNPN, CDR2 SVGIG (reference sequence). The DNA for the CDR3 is TGTGCCTGGAGTTTAGGCGGCTCTAGCACAGATTCGCAGTATTTT. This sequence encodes CAWSLGGSSTDSQYF.

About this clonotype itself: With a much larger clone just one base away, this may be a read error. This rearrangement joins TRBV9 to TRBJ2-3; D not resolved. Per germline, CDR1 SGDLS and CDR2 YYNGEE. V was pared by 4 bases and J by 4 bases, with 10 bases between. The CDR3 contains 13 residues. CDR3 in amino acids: CASSPLCPDTQYF. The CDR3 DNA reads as TGTGCCAGCAGCCCCCTGTGTCCAGATACGCAGTATTTT.

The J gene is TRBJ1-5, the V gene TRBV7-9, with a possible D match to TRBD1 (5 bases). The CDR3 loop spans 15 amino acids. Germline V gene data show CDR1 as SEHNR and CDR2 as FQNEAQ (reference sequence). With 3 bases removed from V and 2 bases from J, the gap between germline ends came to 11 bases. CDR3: CASSFAGPGNQPQHF. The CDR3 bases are TGTGCCAGCAGCTTTGCGGGACCGGGCAATCAGCCCCAGCATTTT.

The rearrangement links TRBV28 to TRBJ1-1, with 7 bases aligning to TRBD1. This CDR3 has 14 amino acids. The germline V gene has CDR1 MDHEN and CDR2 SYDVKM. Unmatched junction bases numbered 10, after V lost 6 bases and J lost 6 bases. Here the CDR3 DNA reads TGTGCCAGCAGCTTTAGACAGGGTTCGTCTGAAGCTTTCTTT. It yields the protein CASSFRQGSSEAFF.

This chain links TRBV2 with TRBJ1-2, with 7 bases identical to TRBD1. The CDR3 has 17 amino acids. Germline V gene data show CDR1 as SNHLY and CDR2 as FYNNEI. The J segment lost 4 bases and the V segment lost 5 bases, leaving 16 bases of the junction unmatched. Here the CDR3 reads CASSTGQADAALYGYTF. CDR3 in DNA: TGTGCCAGCAGTACCGGACAGGCCGACGCGGCACTCTATGGCTACACCTTC. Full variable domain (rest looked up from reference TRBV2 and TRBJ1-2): EPEVTQTPSHQVTQMGQEVILRCVPISNHLYFYWYRQILGQKVEFLVSFYNNEISEKSEIFDDQFSVERPDGSNFTLKIRSTKLEDSAMYFCASSTGQADAALYGYTFGSGTRLTVV.

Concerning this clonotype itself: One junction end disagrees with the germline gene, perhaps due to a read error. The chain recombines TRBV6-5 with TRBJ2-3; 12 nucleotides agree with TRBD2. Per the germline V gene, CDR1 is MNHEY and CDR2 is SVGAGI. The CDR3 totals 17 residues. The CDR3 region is CASSYLASGRDADTRYF. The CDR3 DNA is TGTGCCAGCAGTTACTTGGCTAGCGGGAGGGACGCAGATACGCGGTATTTT.

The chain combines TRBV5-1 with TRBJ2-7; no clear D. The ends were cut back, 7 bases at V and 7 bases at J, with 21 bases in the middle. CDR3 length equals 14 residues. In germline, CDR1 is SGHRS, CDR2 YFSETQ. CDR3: CASSSGTLNPEQYF. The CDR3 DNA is TGCGCCAGCTCCTCGGGCACCCTGAATCCAGAGCAGTACTTC.

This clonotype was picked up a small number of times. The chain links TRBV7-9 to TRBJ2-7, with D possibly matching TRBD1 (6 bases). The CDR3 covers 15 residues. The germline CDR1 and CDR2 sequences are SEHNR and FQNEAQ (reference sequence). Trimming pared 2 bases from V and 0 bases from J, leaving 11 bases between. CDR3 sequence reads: CASSLSGQNSYEQYF. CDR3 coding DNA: TGTGCCAGCAGCTTAAGCGGACAGAACTCCTACGAGCAGTACTTC.

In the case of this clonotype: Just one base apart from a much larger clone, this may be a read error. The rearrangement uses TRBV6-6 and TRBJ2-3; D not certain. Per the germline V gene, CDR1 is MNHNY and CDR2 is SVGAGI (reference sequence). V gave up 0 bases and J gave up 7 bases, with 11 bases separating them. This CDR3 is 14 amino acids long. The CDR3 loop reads CASSYSPGLYTQYF. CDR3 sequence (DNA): TGTGCCAGCAGTTACTCCCCGGGCTTGTATACGCAGTATTTT.

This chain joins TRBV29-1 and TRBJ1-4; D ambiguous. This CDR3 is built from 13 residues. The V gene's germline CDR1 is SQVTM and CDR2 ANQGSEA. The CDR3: CGATGITNEKLFF. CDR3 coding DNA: TGCGGCGCTACCGGGATTACTAATGAAAAACTGTTTTTT.

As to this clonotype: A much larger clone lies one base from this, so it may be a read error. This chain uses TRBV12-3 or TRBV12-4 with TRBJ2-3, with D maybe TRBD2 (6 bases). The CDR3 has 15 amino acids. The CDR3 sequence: CASSLDGTDTDTRYF. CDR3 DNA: TGTGCCAGCAGTTTAGACGGGACTGACACAGATACGCGGTATTTT.

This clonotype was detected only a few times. CDR3 residues: CSASSGQGDDSNQPQHF. CDR3 nucleotide sequence: TGCAGTGCTAGTTCGGGACAGGGCGATGATAGCAATCAGCCCCAGCATTTT. This chain connects TRBV20-1 to TRBJ1-5; TRBD1 matches 9 bases. The ends lost 3 bases at V and 0 bases at J; junction bases unmatched: 9. The germline gives CDR1 DFQATT, CDR2 SNEGSKA (reference sequence). The CDR3 length is 17 residues.